The rows below give T cell receptor beta chains drawn from one sample of a study of OX40 agonist ivuxolimab in advanced cancers. Sequencing used immunoSEQ multiplex PCR; TCRdb keeps in-frame clones, though not all of them. Of around 100,000 clones listed, about 90% are singletons. The sequencing used CD4+ or CD8+ T cells sorted from blood, collected in a trial of the OX40 agonist ivuxolimab. The receptors come from an adult with an advanced solid tumor such as melanoma, head and neck, liver or kidney cancer. CDR3s include the opening cysteine and the closing phenylalanine or tryptophan. D genes are given only for firm matches.

D gene	V gene	J gene	CDR3 protein	CDR3 DNA
.	TRBV10-3	TRBJ2-7	CAASPPGPYEQYF	TGTGCCGCATCCCCCCCCGGGCCCTACGAGCAGTACTTC
.	TRBV4-1	TRBJ1-1	CASSWIQGNTEAFF	TGCGCCAGCAGCTGGATACAGGGGAACACTGAAGCTTTCTTT
.	TRBV5-1	TRBJ2-3	CASSLAYGVRDTQYF	TGCGCCAGCAGCTTGGCGTATGGGGTCAGAGATACGCAGTATTTT
.	TRBV21-1	TRBJ1-5	CASSKEGGNSNQPQHF	TGTGCCAGCAGCAAAGAGGGGGGAAATAGCAATCAGCCCCAGCATTTT
TRBD2	TRBV6-1	TRBJ2-2	CASSAPRGTSGSGELFF	TGTGCCAGCAGTGCCCCACGAGGGACTAGCGGGAGCGGGGAGCTGTTTTTT
.	TRBV5-1	TRBJ2-1	CASFSEGNEQFF	TGCGCCAGCTTCTCCGAAGGAAATGAGCAGTTCTTC
.	TRBV10-3	TRBJ2-2	CAISDTGELFF	TGTGCCATCAGTGACACCGGGGAGCTGTTTTTT
TRBD1	TRBV5-1	TRBJ2-2	CASSVGQLNTGELFF	TGCGCCAGTTCAGTGGGACAGTTAAACACCGGGGAGCTGTTTTTT
.	TRBV6-1	TRBJ1-2	CASSPTANYGYTF	TGTGCCAGCAGCCCAACAGCGAACTATGGCTACACCTTC
TRBD1	TRBV9	TRBJ2-1	CASSPWDSSYNEQFF	TGTGCCAGCAGCCCCTGGGACAGCTCCTACAATGAGCAGTTCTTC
.	TRBV7-9	TRBJ1-4	CASTRVGLGGEKLFF	TGTGCCAGCACCAGAGTGGGGCTAGGTGGTGAAAAACTGTTTTTT
.	TRBV21-1	TRBJ1-1	CASTVTQGMNTEAFF	TGTGCCAGCACCGTAACACAGGGTATGAACACTGAAGCTTTCTTT
TRBD2	TRBV10-2	TRBJ2-7	CASSEVSGRAYEQYF	TGCGCCAGCAGTGAGGTTAGCGGGCGAGCCTACGAGCAGTACTTC
.	TRBV5-6	TRBJ1-3	CASNNRVSSGNTIYF	TGTGCCAGCAACAACAGGGTCAGCTCTGGAAACACCATATATTTT